Below, 12 T cell receptor beta chains from the same sample are listed, as sequenced in a study of T cell clonality in common variable immunodeficiency. The table came from immunoSEQ multiplex PCR; TCRdb's copy has only in-frame clones and leaves some out. The sample shows some 33,000 clones, none of them appearing just once. Material for sequencing was peripheral blood mononuclear cells. These receptors all stem from a person aged 18-69 years in good health.

This clone was seen many times. The read gets to within 3 residues of the CDR3 end, and the germline J gene fills in the rest. The chain carries TRBV7-8 and TRBJ2-7; 7 bases line up with TRBD2. V dropped 5 bases and J dropped 2; count of bases not matched to a gene: 9. Germline V CDR1 and CDR2: SGHVS, FQNEAQ. The length of the CDR3 is 15 residues. The DNA read from the CDR3 is TGTGCCAGCAGCCTCCGACCGGGACTACCCTACGAG. This sequence encodes CASSLRPGLPYE. The full CDR3 is CASSLRPGLPYEQYF. The variable domain in full, completed from reference TRBV7-8 and TRBJ2-7, reads GAGVSQSPRYKVAKRGQDVALRCDPISGHVSLFWYQQALGQGPEFLTYFQNEAQLDKSGLPSDRFFAERPEGSVSTLKIQRTQQEDSAVYLCASSLRPGLPYEQYFGPGTRLTVT.

In its sample, this clone is medium-sized. From the germline J gene comes the end of the CDR3, since the read stops 3 residues before it. The rearrangement joins TRBV20-1 to TRBJ1-2, with no clear D. The CDR3 contains 12 residues. Germline V gene data show CDR1 as DFQATT and CDR2 as SNEGSKA (reference sequence). Partial CDR3 DNA: TGCAGTGCTAGTCTTTGGGCAGAGGGC. Translated: CSASLWAEG. The entire CDR3 protein reads CSASLWAEGYTF.

This clone was seen ten or more times. The read finishes 3 residues shy of the CDR3 end, and the germline J gene is used to complete it. The V call is TRBV12-3 or TRBV12-4, the J call TRBJ1-6; D may be TRBD1 (6 bases). CDR3 length: 15 residues. Trimming took 5 bases from V and 11 from J, leaving 19 bases between them. CDR3 amino acids: CASSPDRRARAPLHF. Incomplete CDR3 DNA: TGTGCCAGCAGTCCCGACAGGCGAGCCAGGGCACCC.

This clone was seen many times. The read finishes 3 residues shy of the CDR3 end, and the germline J gene is used to complete it. The chain has TRBV15 and TRBJ2-5; TRBD2 aligns across 10 bases. CDR3 length equals 16 residues. In germline, CDR1 is LNHNV, CDR2 YYDKDF (reference sequence). The trim removed 5 bases at V and 5 bases at J, leaving 11 bases unmatched. The sequenced CDR3 bases are TGTGCCACCAGCTCCCGTGGAGCGGGGGGGCGTGAGACC. Translating gives CATSSRGAGGRET. The entire CDR3 reads CATSSRGAGGRETQYF.

In its sample, this clone was seen many times. The read falls 3 residues short of the CDR3 end, and the missing part is taken from the germline J gene. The chain is built from TRBV9 and TRBJ2-1; the D gene could be TRBD1 or TRBD2 (5 bases each). Germline values: CDR1 SGDLS, CDR2 YYNGEE. The CDR3 covers 13 residues. V was clipped by 0 bases and J by 8 bases, with 9 bases between them. CDR3 region: CASSVDEGYEQFF. CDR3 DNA (partial): TGTGCCAGCAGCGTAGATGAGGGGTATGAG.

The sample holds many counts of this clone. The CDR3 is cut off 3 residues early in the read; its end comes from the germline J gene. The chain joins TRBV20-1 to TRBJ2-1, with unresolved D. V was pared by 2 bases and J by 6 bases, with 5 bases between. Germline CDR1 reads DFQATT; CDR2 reads SNEGSKA (reference sequence). This CDR3 spans 11 amino acids. The CDR3 reads CSARTSNEQFF. Incomplete CDR3 DNA: TGCAGTGCTAGAACTTCCAATGAG.

This clone appeared many times. The read terminates 3 residues before the CDR3 end, so the remaining end is supplied by the germline J gene. This chain joins TRBV7-2 and TRBJ2-3; D is uncertain. In germline, CDR1 is SGHTA, CDR2 FQGNSA. The CDR3 has 14 amino acids. The V and J ends lost 2 bases and 3 bases respectively, with 9 bases between them. CDR3 sequence reads: CASSLHAKTDTQYF. Partial CDR3 DNA: TGTGCCAGCAGCTTACATGCGAAGACAGATACG.

At least ten counts were recorded for this clone. The observed sequence ends 3 residues before the CDR3 terminus, with the missing tail filled in from the germline J gene. This chain links TRBV30 with TRBJ1-2; 7 bases agree with TRBD1. This CDR3 region has 13 residues. Germline-derived CDR1 and CDR2 are GTSNPN and SVGIG (reference sequence). CDR3 DNA, as far as it was read: TGTGCCTGGAGTCCCGAAGGGGGACAGGGC. Amino acid sequence: CAWSPEGGQG. The CDR3 as a whole reads CAWSPEGGQGYTF.

This clone was seen ten or more times. Coverage ceases 3 residues before the CDR3 finishes, and the germline J gene fills in the end. V usage is TRBV2 and J usage is TRBJ2-7; 8 nucleotides match TRBD1. V was clipped by 5 bases and J by 2 bases; unmatched bases: 5. This CDR3 spans 14 amino acids. Germline values: CDR1 SNHLY, CDR2 FYNNEI. Incomplete CDR3 DNA: TGTGCCAGCAGTTGGACAGGGAAAACCTACGAG. Translating it yields CASSWTGKTYE. In full, the CDR3 reads CASSWTGKTYEQYF.

This clone has ten or more counts. With the read ending 3 residues before the CDR3 end, the germline J gene is used to fill in that end. This chain joins TRBV4-2 and TRBJ2-5; 15 nucleotides match TRBD2. V trimming: 4 bases; J trimming: 5 bases; junction bases outside the gene matches: 11. Germline CDR1 reads LGHNA; CDR2 reads YNFKEQ. CDR3 length equals 18 residues. The CDR3 loop is CASSPTRTSGGALETQYF. The sequenced CDR3 bases are TGTGCCAGCAGCCCTACCCGGACTAGCGGGGGGGCATTGGAGACC.

Many counts were recorded for this clone. The read ends 3 residues early relative to the CDR3; the germline J gene fills the gap. This rearrangement joins TRBV30 to TRBJ2-5; 13 bases line up with TRBD2. With 2 bases clipped from V and 4 bases from J, the junction kept 10 bases outside the gene matches. Germline-derived CDR1 and CDR2 are GTSNPN and SVGIG (reference sequence). The CDR3 contains 17 residues. Partial CDR3 DNA: TGTGCCTGGAGTAAGATGTTCAGGACTAGCGGGAGAGAGACC. Protein product: CAWSKMFRTSGRET. The full CDR3 sequence reads CAWSKMFRTSGRETQYF.

This clone was found many times. Read sequence stops 3 residues before the CDR3 end, and the germline J gene provides the missing end. This chain links TRBV19 with TRBJ2-7, with a weak D call TRBD2 (6 bases). The CDR3 extends over 15 amino acids. V lost 1 base to trimming and J lost 1 base, with 11 bases between them. The germline gives CDR1 LNHDA, CDR2 SQIVND (reference sequence). The CDR3 loop reads CASSIVGGGSYEQYF. The covered CDR3 bases are TGTGCCAGTAGTATAGTCGGGGGAGGATCCTACGAG.